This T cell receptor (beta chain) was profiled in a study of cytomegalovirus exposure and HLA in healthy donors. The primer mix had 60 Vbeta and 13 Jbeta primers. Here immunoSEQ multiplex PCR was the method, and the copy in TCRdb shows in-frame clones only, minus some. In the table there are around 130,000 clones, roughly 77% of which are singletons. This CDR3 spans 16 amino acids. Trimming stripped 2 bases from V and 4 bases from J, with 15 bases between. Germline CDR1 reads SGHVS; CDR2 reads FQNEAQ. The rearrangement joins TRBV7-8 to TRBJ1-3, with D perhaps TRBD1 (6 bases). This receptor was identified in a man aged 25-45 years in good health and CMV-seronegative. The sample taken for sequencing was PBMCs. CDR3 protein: CASSLSWAGEGNTIYF. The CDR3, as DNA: TGTGCCAGCAGCTTATCGTGGGCAGGGGAAGGAAACACCATATATTTT.